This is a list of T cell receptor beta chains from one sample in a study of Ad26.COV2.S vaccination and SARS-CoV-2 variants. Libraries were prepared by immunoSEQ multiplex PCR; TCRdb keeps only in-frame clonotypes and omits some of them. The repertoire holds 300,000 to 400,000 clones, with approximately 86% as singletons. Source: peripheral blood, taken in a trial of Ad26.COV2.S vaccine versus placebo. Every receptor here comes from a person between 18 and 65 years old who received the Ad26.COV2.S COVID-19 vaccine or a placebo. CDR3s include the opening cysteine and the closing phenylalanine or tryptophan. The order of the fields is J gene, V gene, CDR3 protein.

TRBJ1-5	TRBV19	CASLQGRSNQPQHF
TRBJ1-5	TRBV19	CASSIGRGGEDNQPQHF
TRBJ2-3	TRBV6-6	CASSNAHITDTQYF
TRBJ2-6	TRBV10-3	CAISGGQTSGANVLTF
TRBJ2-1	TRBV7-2	CASSLFSSIRNEQFF
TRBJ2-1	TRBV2	CASKSEVLFSYNEQFF
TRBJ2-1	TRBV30	CAWNRQGWGEQFF
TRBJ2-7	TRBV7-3	CASSPGQGYNEQYF
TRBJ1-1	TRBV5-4	CASSLVDSWNTEAFF
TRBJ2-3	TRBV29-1	CSVESGDGGGGTDTQYF
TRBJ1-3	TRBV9	CASSVPAGTTIYF
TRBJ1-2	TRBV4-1	CASSQDFSGYGYTF
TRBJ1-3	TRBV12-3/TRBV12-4	CASSLSGNTIYF
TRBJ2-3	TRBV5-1	CASSLLADTQYF
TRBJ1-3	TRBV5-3	CARSRDPSGNTIYF
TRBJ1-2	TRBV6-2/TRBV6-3	CASSYGGTYGYTF
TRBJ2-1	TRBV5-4	CASSGTSGGYNEQFF
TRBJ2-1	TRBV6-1	CASSGTSGEYYNEQFF
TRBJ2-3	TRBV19	CASSIGLAERDTQYF
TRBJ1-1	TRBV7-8	CASSLAYRGVNTEAFF
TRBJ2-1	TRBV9	CASSVAGNNEQFF
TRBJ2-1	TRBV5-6	CASSPDRGGYEQFF
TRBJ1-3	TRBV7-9	CASSLGQADSGNTIYF
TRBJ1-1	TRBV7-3	CASNQPGGGDSDTEAFF
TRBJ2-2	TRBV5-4	CASTLGQGYTGELFF
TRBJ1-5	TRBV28	CASSSTDGRISNQPQHF
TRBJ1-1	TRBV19	CASSIAPSRQPQAFF
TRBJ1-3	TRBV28	CASSPFPKGSGNTIYF
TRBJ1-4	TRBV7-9	CASSLVGGQGKGEKLFF
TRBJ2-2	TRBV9	CASSVVQSGAGELFF
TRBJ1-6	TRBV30	CAWSTGQGSPLHF
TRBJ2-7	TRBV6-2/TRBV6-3	CASSYSIRDFYYEQYF
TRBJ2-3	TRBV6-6	CASSPPGLAPDTQYF
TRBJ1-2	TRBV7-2	CASSLVQGAPTNYGYTF
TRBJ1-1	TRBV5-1	CASSQTGVTEAFF
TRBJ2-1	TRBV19	CASSEWRGAGNEQFF
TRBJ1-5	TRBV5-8	CASSLVIGVINQPQHF
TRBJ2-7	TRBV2	CASSYSSYEQYF
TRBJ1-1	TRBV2	CASQGNTEAFF
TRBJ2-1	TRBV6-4	CASSDSAGGYNEQFF
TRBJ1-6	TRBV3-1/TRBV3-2	CASSQEDRVNSPLHF
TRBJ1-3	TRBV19	CASSADRRASSGNTIYF
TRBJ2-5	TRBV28	CASSLVSVKETQYF
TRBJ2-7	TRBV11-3	CASSLVGSSGYEQYF
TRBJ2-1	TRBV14	CASSQRKNNEQFF
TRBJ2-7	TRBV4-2	CASSQALRSDEQYF
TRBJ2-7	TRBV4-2	CASSQARTAPGEQYF
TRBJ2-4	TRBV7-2	CASSPRTTRVRGAKNIQYF
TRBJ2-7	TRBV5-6	CASSLSLRGPYEQYF
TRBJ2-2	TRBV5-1	CASSLGQTNTGELFF
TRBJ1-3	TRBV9	CASSPAGRSGNTIYF
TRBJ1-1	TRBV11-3	CASSLVLQGGTEAFF
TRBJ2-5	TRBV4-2	CASSLPGEETQYF
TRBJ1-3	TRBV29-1	CSGAAGPGNTIYF
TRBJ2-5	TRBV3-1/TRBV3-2	CASSQEAGAGETQYF
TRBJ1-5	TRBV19	CASSRQGGSQPQHF
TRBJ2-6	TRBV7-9	CASEGGGWTGANVLTF